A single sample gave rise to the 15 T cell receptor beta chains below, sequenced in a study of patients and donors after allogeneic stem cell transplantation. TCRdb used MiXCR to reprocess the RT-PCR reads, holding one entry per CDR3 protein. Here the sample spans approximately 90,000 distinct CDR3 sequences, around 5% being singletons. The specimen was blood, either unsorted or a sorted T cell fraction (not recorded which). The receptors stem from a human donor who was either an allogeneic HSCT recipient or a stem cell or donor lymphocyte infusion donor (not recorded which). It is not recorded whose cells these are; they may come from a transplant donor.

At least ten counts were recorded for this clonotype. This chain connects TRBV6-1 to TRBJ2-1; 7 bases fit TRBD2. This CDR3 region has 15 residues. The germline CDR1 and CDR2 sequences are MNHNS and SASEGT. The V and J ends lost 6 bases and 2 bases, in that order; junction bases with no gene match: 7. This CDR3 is CASRKRGGPYNEQFF. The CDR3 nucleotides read TGTGCCAGCAGGAAGCGGGGAGGCCCCTACAATGAGCAGTTCTTC.

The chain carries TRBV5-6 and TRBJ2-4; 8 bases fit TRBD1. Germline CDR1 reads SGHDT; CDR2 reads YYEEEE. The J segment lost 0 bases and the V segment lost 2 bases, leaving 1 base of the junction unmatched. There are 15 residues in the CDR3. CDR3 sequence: CASSLQGVAKNIQYF. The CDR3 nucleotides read TGTGCCAGCAGCTTACAGGGGGTAGCCAAAAACATTCAGTACTTC.

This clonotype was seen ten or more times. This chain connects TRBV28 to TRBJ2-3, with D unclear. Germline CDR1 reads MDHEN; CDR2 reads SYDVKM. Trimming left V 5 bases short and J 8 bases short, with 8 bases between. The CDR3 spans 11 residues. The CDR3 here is CASSTRITQYF. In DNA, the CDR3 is TGTGCCAGCAGTACGCGAATTACGCAGTATTTT.

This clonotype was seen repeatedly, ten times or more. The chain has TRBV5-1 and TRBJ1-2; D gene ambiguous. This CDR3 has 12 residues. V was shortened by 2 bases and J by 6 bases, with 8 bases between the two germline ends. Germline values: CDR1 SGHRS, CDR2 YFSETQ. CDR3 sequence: CASSLKDNGYTF. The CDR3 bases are TGCGCCAGCAGCTTAAAAGACAATGGCTACACCTTC. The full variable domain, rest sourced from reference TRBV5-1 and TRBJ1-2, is KAGVTQTPRYLIKTRGQQVTLSCSPISGHRSVSWYQQTPGQGLQFLFEYFSETQRNKGNFPGRFSGRQFSNSRSEMNVSTLELGDSALYLCASSLKDNGYTFGSGTRLTVV.

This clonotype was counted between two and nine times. The CDR3 DNA sequence: TGTGCCAGCAGCTTGGCAGGGGGCGCTCGGGGCCGCGAGCAGTACTTC. As protein: CASSLAGGARGREQYF. The rearrangement joins TRBV5-4 to TRBJ2-7; 8 nucleotides line up with TRBD1. Germline V gene lookup returns CDR1 SGHNT and CDR2 YYREEE (reference sequence). The CDR3 is 16 residues long. J lost 6 bases, V lost 0 bases, and 11 bases had no gene match.

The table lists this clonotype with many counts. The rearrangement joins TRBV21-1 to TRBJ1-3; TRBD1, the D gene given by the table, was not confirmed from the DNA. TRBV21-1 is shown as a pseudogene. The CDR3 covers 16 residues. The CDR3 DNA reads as TGTGCCAGCAGCAAAGTGCGCAGGGGGAGAGGAAACACCATATATTTT. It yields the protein CASSKVRRGRGNTIYF.

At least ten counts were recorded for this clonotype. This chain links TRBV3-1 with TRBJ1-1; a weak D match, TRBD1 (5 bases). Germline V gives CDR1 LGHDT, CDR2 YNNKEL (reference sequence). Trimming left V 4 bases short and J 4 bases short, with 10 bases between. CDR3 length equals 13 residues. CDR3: CASSPRDGTEAFF. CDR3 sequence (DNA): TGTGCCAGCAGCCCCAGGGACGGCACTGAAGCTTTCTTT.

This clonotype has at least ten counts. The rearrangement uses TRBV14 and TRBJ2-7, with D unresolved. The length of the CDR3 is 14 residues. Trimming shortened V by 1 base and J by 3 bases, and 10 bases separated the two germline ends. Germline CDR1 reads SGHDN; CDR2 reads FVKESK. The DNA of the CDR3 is TGTGCCAGCAGCCAAGTTCGCAGCTTCTACGAGCAGTACTTC. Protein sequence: CASSQVRSFYEQYF.

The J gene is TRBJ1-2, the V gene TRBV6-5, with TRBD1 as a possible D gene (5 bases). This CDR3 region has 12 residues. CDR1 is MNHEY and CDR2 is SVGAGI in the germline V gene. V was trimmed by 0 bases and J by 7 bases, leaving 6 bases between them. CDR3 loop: CASSYSGTGYTF. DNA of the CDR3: TGTGCCAGCAGTTACTCCGGGACTGGCTACACCTTC.

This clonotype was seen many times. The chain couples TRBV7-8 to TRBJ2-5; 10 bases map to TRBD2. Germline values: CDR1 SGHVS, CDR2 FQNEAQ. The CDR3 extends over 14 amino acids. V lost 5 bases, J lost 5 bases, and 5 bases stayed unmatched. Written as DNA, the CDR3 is TGTGCCAGCAGCATGACAGCGGGAGGGGAGACCCAGTACTTC. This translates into CASSMTAGGETQYF.

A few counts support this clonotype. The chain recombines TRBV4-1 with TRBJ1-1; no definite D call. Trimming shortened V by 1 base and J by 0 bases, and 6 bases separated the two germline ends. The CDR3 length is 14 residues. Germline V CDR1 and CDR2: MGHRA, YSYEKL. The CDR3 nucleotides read TGCGCCAGCAGCCAAGGAATCATGAACACTGAAGCTTTCTTT. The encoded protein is CASSQGIMNTEAFF.

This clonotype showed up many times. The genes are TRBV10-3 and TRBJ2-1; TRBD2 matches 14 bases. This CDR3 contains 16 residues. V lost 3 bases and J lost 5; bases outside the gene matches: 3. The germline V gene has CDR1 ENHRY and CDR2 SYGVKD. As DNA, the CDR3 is TGTGCCATCAGTGATTTGACTAGCGGGAGGGACAATGAGCAGTTCTTC. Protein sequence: CAISDLTSGRDNEQFF.

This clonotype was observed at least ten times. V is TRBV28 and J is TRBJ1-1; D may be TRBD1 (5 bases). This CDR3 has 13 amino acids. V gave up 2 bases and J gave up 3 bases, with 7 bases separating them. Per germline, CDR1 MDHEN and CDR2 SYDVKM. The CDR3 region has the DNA TGTGCCAGCAGTTTAGACAGTTACACTGAAGCTTTCTTT. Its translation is CASSLDSYTEAFF.

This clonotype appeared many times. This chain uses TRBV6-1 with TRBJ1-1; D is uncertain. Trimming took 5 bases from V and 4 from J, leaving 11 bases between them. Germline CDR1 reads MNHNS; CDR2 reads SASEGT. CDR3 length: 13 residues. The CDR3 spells CASSQRRATEAFF. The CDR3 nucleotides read TGTGCCAGCAGTCAAAGGAGGGCCACTGAAGCTTTCTTT.

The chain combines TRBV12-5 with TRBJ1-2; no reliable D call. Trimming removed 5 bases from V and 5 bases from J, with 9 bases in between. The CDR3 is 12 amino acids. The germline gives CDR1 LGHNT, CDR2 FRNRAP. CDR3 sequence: CASGLDRYGYTF. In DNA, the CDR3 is TGTGCTAGTGGTCTGGATAGGTATGGCTACACCTTC.